This entry lists 6 T cell receptor beta chains sequenced from one sample in a study of glioma-infiltrating T cells. Using RNA template, CDR3s of TCR alpha and beta were amplified with iRepertoire arm-PCR. TCRdb re-called the multiplex PCR reads with MiXCR, one entry per CDR3 protein. Seen here are around 100,000 distinct CDR3 sequences, about 30% observed once, and the top ten hold about 40%. Sequencing was done on a sample of glioma tissue, nonneoplastic brain tissue, or PBMCs (not recorded which). These receptors were collected from a human donor with low-grade glioma or glioblastoma, undergoing nonglioma brain surgery, or in good health (not recorded which).

This clonotype was counted between two and nine times. The rearrangement uses TRBV2 and TRBJ1-1, with TRBD1 identical over 9 bases. Trimming at V came to 7 bases and at J to 0 bases, leaving 12 bases not matched to a gene. This CDR3 comprises 17 residues. Germline CDR1 is SNHLY and CDR2 is FYNNEI. DNA of the CDR3: TGTGCCAGCACCCTGGGACAGGGCCTACCCTTGAACACTGAAGCTTTCTTT. Translating it yields CASTLGQGLPLNTEAFF.

This clonotype occurred many times. The rearrangement joins TRBV15 to TRBJ1-5; D unresolved. Germline V gene lookup returns CDR1 LNHNV and CDR2 YYDKDF (reference sequence). The V and J ends lost 6 bases and 0 bases respectively, with 12 bases between them. The CDR3 totals 15 residues. The CDR3 reads CATSFSKYSNQPQHF. Written as DNA, the CDR3 is TGTGCCACCAGTTTTTCCAAATATAGCAATCAGCCCCAGCATTTT.

A few counts support this clonotype. This chain joins TRBV9 and TRBJ2-3; D is uncertain. V was shortened by 3 bases and J by 2 bases, with 13 bases between the two germline ends. CDR1 is SGDLS and CDR2 is YYNGEE in the germline V gene. The CDR3 runs 15 residues. In DNA, the CDR3 is TGTGCCAGCAGCGCACAGCCTTTCCCCACAGATACGCAGTATTTT. Encoded protein: CASSAQPFPTDTQYF.

This clonotype was observed many times. V gene TRBV18 combines with J gene TRBJ1-5; D gene ambiguous. The germline gives CDR1 KGHSH, CDR2 LQKENI. Trimming cost V 1 base and J 5 bases, with 15 bases left between them. The CDR3 spans 16 residues. This CDR3 reads CASSPRPADHDQPQHF. CDR3 nucleotides: TGTGCCAGCTCACCACGACCTGCAGACCATGATCAGCCCCAGCATTTT.

The gene calls are TRBV20-1 and TRBJ2-5, with 7 bases lining up with TRBD2. The CDR3 is 14 residues long. Germline V gene sequence: CDR1 DFQATT, CDR2 SNEGSKA (reference sequence). CDR3 amino acids: CRSPSGLTGQTQYF. For the CDR3, the DNA is TGCAGATCCCCTAGCGGTCTCACGGGACAGACCCAGTACTTC.

The rearrangement joins TRBV30 to TRBJ2-1; D is ambiguous. The CDR3 consists of 13 residues. The V gene lost 0 bases and the J gene lost 4 bases, with 7 bases spanning the gap. CDR1 and CDR2 from the germline V gene are GTSNPN and SVGIG (reference sequence). The DNA for the CDR3 is TGTGCCTGGAGTGTACAGCTATACAATGAGCAGTTCTTC. Translating it yields CAWSVQLYNEQFF. Together with reference TRBV30 and TRBJ2-1, the CDR3 gives the full variable domain: SQTIHQWPATLVQPVGSPLSLECTVEGTSNPNLYWYRQAAGRGLQLLFYSVGIGQISSEVPQNLSASRPQDRQFILSSKKLLLSDSGFYLCAWSVQLYNEQFFGPGTRLTVL.